A single sample gave rise to the 19 T cell receptor beta chains below, sequenced in a study of blood T cell repertoires in COVID-19. The method was immunoSEQ multiplex PCR; TCRdb's version includes in-frame clones alone and lacks a portion of them. The sample has 350,000 or so clones; 80% to 90% are singletons. Sequenced: peripheral blood. All receptors come from a man between 25 and 39 years old with active or convalescent COVID-19.

The J gene is TRBJ2-1, the V gene TRBV6-5, with D maybe TRBD2 (5 bases). This CDR3 is built from 11 residues. Germline CDR1 MNHEY, CDR2 SVGAGI. Trimming stripped 2 bases from V and 15 bases from J, with 11 bases between. CDR3 sequence (DNA): TGTGCCAGCAGTTACGAGGGTTTGTCGTTCTTC. It translates to CASSYEGLSFF.

V and J are TRBV6-5 and TRBJ1-5; D might be TRBD1 (5 bases). The V gene lost 10 bases and the J gene lost 4 bases, with 20 bases spanning the gap. The CDR3 is 15 residues long. Germline V gives CDR1 MNHEY, CDR2 SVGAGI. The CDR3 DNA sequence: TGTGCCACCCGCGGGGGTAGGGGTGGGAATCAGCCCCAGCATTTT. This codes for CATRGGRGGNQPQHF.

The gene calls are TRBV6-5 and TRBJ1-1, with TRBD1 identical over 7 bases. Per the germline V gene, CDR1 is MNHEY and CDR2 is SVGAGI. The CDR3 totals 15 residues. V was clipped by 2 bases and J by 1 base; unmatched bases: 4. CDR3 in amino acids: CASSYGGQWNTEAFF. Written as DNA, the CDR3 is TGTGCCAGCAGTTACGGGGGACAGTGGAACACTGAAGCTTTCTTT.

The rearrangement uses TRBV4-2 and TRBJ1-2, with 8 nucleotides matching TRBD1. V shed 7 bases, J shed 4 bases, and the junction held 11 bases outside the gene matches. CDR1 is LGHNA and CDR2 is YNFKEQ in the germline V gene. The CDR3 consists of 15 residues. Here the CDR3 DNA reads TGTGCCAGCAACCCCGCAGGGGGCTTCTTCTATGGCTACACCTTC. Encoded protein: CASNPAGGFFYGYTF.

This clone was observed a handful of times. V and J are TRBV7-9 and TRBJ2-2, with 7 bases fitting TRBD1. V shed 7 bases, J shed 4 bases, and the junction held 15 bases outside the gene matches. The germline gives CDR1 SEHNR, CDR2 FQNEAQ (reference sequence). The CDR3 extends over 17 amino acids. The CDR3 DNA reads as TGTGCCAGCAACGGTAAAAAGGGGGCCCTATCCACCGGGGAGCTGTTTTTT. It encodes CASNGKKGALSTGELFF.

The table lists this clone with a count of one. V gene TRBV28 combines with J gene TRBJ2-7; possibly TRBD2 for D (5 bases). The germline V gene encodes CDR1 MDHEN and CDR2 SYDVKM. Trimming took off 6 bases at V and 6 bases at J, with 18 bases between the two ends. The CDR3 is made up of 14 amino acids. CDR3 nucleotides: TGTGCCAGCAGCCCTCCGGGGAATCCTATCGAGCAGTACTTC. Its translation is CASSPPGNPIEQYF.

The chain uses TRBV30 and TRBJ2-7, with no clear D. Germline loops: CDR1 GTSNPN, CDR2 SVGIG (reference sequence). Between the trimmed V and J ends, which lost 2 bases and 2 bases, there was a span of 10 bases. There are 13 residues in the CDR3. The CDR3 DNA is TGTGCCTGGAGTACGGTGATCGCCTACGAGCAGTACTTC. Protein sequence: CAWSTVIAYEQYF.

The chain uses TRBV20-1 and TRBJ1-1; D is unresolved. Looked up from germline, CDR1 is DFQATT and CDR2 is SNEGSKA (reference sequence). Trimming cost V 3 bases and J 2 bases, with 7 bases left between them. CDR3 length: 12 residues. The CDR3 sequence: CSASHINTEAFF. The DNA for the CDR3 is TGCAGTGCTAGTCACATCAACACTGAAGCTTTCTTT.

The rearrangement uses TRBV10-3 and TRBJ1-3, with no clear D. V was pared by 7 bases and J by 0 bases, with 7 bases between. Germline V CDR1 and CDR2: ENHRY, SYGVKD. This CDR3 is 13 amino acids long. The CDR3 bases are TGTGCCATCATGGAGGGCTCTGGAAACACCATATATTTT. Its translation: CAIMEGSGNTIYF.

The CDR3 bases are TGTGCCAGCAGCTGGACTACCTACGAGCAGTACTTC. Amino acid sequence: CASSWTTYEQYF. The chain couples TRBV28 to TRBJ2-7; D might be TRBD2 (6 bases). Germline values: CDR1 MDHEN, CDR2 SYDVKM. The CDR3 contains 12 residues. The germline V and J ends were trimmed by 6 bases and 2 bases, with 8 bases remaining between them.

The CDR3 protein is CASSLVDLGGTEAFF. As DNA, the CDR3 is TGTGCCAGCAGTTTGGTAGACTTAGGGGGCACTGAAGCTTTCTTT. V and J are TRBV7-2 and TRBJ1-1; D may be TRBD1 (6 bases). Germline values: CDR1 SGHTA, CDR2 FQGNSA. V lost 6 bases to trimming and J lost 4 bases, with 18 bases between them. This CDR3 has 15 amino acids.

CDR3 sequence reads: CASSLRLQLSGNTIYF. The CDR3 DNA sequence: TGTGCCAGCAGCTTAAGGTTACAGCTCTCTGGAAACACCATATATTTT. The rearrangement joins TRBV7-8 to TRBJ1-3; the D is unclear. Looked up from germline, CDR1 is SGHVS and CDR2 is FQNEAQ. The V and J ends lost 2 bases and 0 bases respectively, with 11 bases between them. This CDR3 is built from 16 residues.

The V and J genes are TRBV6-5 and TRBJ2-3; possible D gene TRBD1, 5 bases. The germline V and J ends were trimmed by 5 bases and 2 bases, with 14 bases remaining between them. In germline, CDR1 is MNHEY, CDR2 SVGAGI. CDR3 length: 15 residues. CDR3 region: CASSRGFENTDTQYF. CDR3 coding DNA: TGTGCCAGCAGTAGGGGCTTCGAAAACACAGATACGCAGTATTTT.

The V call is TRBV7-9, the J call TRBJ2-3; D gene uncertain. This CDR3 spans 12 amino acids. With 6 bases removed from V and 0 bases from J, the gap between germline ends came to 4 bases. Germline-derived CDR1 and CDR2 are SEHNR and FQNEAQ (reference sequence). In nucleotides, the CDR3 is TGTGCCAGCAGACTTAGCACAGATACGCAGTATTTT. Residues: CASRLSTDTQYF.

The chain employs TRBV7-2 and TRBJ2-7, with 10 bases lining up with TRBD2. V lost 9 bases, J lost 3 bases, and 5 bases stayed unmatched. This CDR3 spans 13 amino acids. Germline CDR1 SGHTA, CDR2 FQGNSA. The chain's CDR3 is CASGWTSGYEQYF. The CDR3 bases are TGTGCCAGTGGGTGGACTAGCGGCTACGAGCAGTACTTC.

The genes are TRBV6-5 and TRBJ2-7, with D perhaps matching TRBD1 (7 bases). CDR1 MNHEY and CDR2 SVGAGI come from the germline V gene. The CDR3 is 16 amino acids. V dropped 0 bases and J dropped 2 bases, with 14 bases sitting between them. The CDR3 coding sequence is TGTGCCAGCAGTTACTCGCAGGGGGGATGGGCCTACGAGCAGTACTTC. Its translation is CASSYSQGGWAYEQYF.

The CDR3 nucleotides read TGTGCCAGCAGCCCAGGGACAGGGACGTCTCACTATGGCTACACCTTC. Amino acids: CASSPGTGTSHYGYTF. This chain joins TRBV5-5 and TRBJ1-2; the match to TRBD1 covers 9 bases. Germline loops: CDR1 SGHKS, CDR2 YYEKEE (reference sequence). CDR3 length: 16 residues. After removal of 4 bases from V and 3 bases from J, the junction contained 10 bases not matched to a gene.

Written as DNA, the CDR3 is TGCGCCAGCAGCCCATCGGCGGCGGGAGTGGATACGCAGTATTTT. Translated: CASSPSAAGVDTQYF. This chain connects TRBV4-3 to TRBJ2-3; 7 nucleotides align to TRBD2. With 4 bases clipped from V and 6 bases from J, the junction kept 10 bases outside the gene matches. Looked up from germline, CDR1 is LGHNA and CDR2 is YSLEER. This CDR3 is 15 amino acids long.

This clone was counted a single time. The genes are TRBV5-4 and TRBJ2-2; a possible D gene is TRBD1 (6 bases). The germline V gene has CDR1 SGHNT and CDR2 YYREEE (reference sequence). CDR3 length: 13 amino acids. Trimming took off 4 bases at V and 6 bases at J, with 10 bases between the two ends. The CDR3 reads CASSPRQAGELFF. The CDR3 DNA is TGTGCCAGCAGCCCTAGACAGGCCGGGGAGCTGTTTTTT.